Listed below are T cell receptor beta chains from one sample, sequenced in a study of CD8 T cells in ankylosing spondylitis. One entry per CDR3 protein, called by TCRdb with MiXCR from the 5' RACE reads. This table has 350,000 to 550,000 distinct CDR3 sequences, about 25% appearing once. Sequenced input: blood, either unsorted or a sorted T cell fraction (not recorded which). All receptors come from a male donor with ankylosing spondylitis. The CDR3 runs from the conserved cysteine through the conserved F or W. Each record gives: clone size, J gene, D gene, V gene, CDR3 DNA, CDR3 protein. The D gene is left open where the match is weak. Size tells how often a clone was seen (once, few, many) or the class of an expanded clone, and some rows leave it out.

NA | TRBJ1-5 | TRBD1 | TRBV7-8 | TGTGCCAGCAGCTTAGGGGGCAGGGGGATAGGTCAGCCCCAGCATTTT | CASSLGGRGIGQPQHF
few | TRBJ2-5 | TRBD1 | TRBV5-6 | TGTGCCAGCAGCTGGTGGGACAGGGCAGGGGGGACCCAGTACTTC | CASSWWDRAGGTQYF
NA | TRBJ1-3 | TRBD1 | TRBV6-5 | TGTGCCAGCAGTAACCTCAGGGGGCTGGCTGGAAACACCATATATTTT | CASSNLRGLAGNTIYF
few | TRBJ2-3 | NA | TRBV5-1 | TGCGCCAGCAGCGAGCCTAGCGAAAGCACAGATACGCAGTATTTT | CASSEPSESTDTQYF
few | TRBJ1-5 | NA | TRBV12-3/TRBV12-4 | TGTGCCAGCAGTTTCGTCCGCCAGCCCCAGCATTTT | CASSFVRQPQHF
NA | TRBJ1-2 | NA | TRBV30 | TGTGCCTGGAGGAGGGGGGTTTTTGACTATGGCTACACCTTC | CAWRRGVFDYGYTF
NA | TRBJ2-7 | NA | TRBV5-1 | TGCGCCAGCAGCTTGGTTGGGGTAGGGGCTTACGAGCAGTACTTC | CASSLVGVGAYEQYF
NA | TRBJ2-3 | TRBD2 | TRBV6-5 | TGTGCCAGCAGTTACTTCGGCGGGACTAGCTCTGTTCCAGATACGCAGTATTTT | CASSYFGGTSSVPDTQYF
NA | TRBJ2-2 | TRBD1 | TRBV5-6 | TGTGCCAGCAGCCAGACAGGGGGCGCGGGCACCGGGGAGCTGTTTTTT | CASSQTGGAGTGELFF
NA | TRBJ1-2 | NA | TRBV20-1 | TGCAGTGCTTCCCGGGACCCGGGGAACTATGGCTACACCTTC | CSASRDPGNYGYTF
once | TRBJ2-7 | NA | TRBV24-1 | TGTGCCACCAGTGATTCATCAGGTTTCTCCTACGAGCAGTACTTC | CATSDSSGFSYEQYF
NA | TRBJ2-2 | TRBD2 | TRBV15 | TGTGCCACCAGCAGAGTAGCGGGAGCTTCCGGGGAGCTGTTTTTT | CATSRVAGASGELFF
NA | TRBJ2-7 | NA | TRBV10-3 | TGTGCCATCAGTATTGGCGGGCGGGGAGAGCAGTACTTC | CAISIGGRGEQYF
NA | TRBJ2-1 | NA | TRBV4-2 | TGTGCCAGCAGCCAAGATCAGGGGGGGTACAATGAGCAGTTCTTC | CASSQDQGGYNEQFF
few | TRBJ2-3 | NA | TRBV27 | TGTGCCAGCAGTCCATGGGAAAAGTGGGATACGCAGTATTTT | CASSPWEKWDTQYF
many | TRBJ1-6 | NA | TRBV6-1 | TGTGCCAGCAGATCTTCTACACGGCTTGGATCACCCCTCCACTTT | CASRSSTRLGSPLHF
few | TRBJ1-2 | NA | TRBV14 | TGTGCCAGCAGCCAGGACCTCTATGGCTACACCTTC | CASSQDLYGYTF
NA | TRBJ2-1 | TRBD1 | TRBV5-1 | TGCGCCAGCAGCTTTCAGGGGGCTGGTGAGCAGTTCTTC | CASSFQGAGEQFF
NA | TRBJ1-6 | NA | TRBV5-1 | TGCGCCAGCAGCTTGATACCCGGCCAGCCCCTCCACTTT | CASSLIPGQPLHF
NA | TRBJ2-1 | TRBD1 | TRBV18 | TGTGCCAGCTCAATTTCAGGACAGGGCCACAATGAGCAGTTCTTC | CASSISGQGHNEQFF
many | TRBJ1-5 | NA | TRBV20-1 | TGCAGTGCTAGTCAAGGGGTTCGTCAGCCCCAGCATTTT | CSASQGVRQPQHF
NA | TRBJ1-4 | TRBD1 | TRBV9 | TGTGCCAGCAGCGTAGGAGGACAGGGGTGGGGAGAAAAACTGTTTTTT | CASSVGGQGWGEKLFF
NA | TRBJ1-5 | NA | TRBV27 | TGTGCCAGCAGTATTACAGAGAATCAGCCCCAGCATTTT | CASSITENQPQHF
few | TRBJ2-2 | TRBD2 | TRBV5-1 | TGCGCCAGCCGATCGGAGGGCGGGGGCACCGGGGAGCTGTTTTTT | CASRSEGGGTGELFF
few | TRBJ2-1 | NA | TRBV5-1 | TGCGCCAGCAGCTTGGGCCAGCACATCTACAATGAGCAGTTCTTC | CASSLGQHIYNEQFF
few | TRBJ2-7 | TRBD1 | TRBV5-1 | TGCGCCAGCAGTTCACAGGGGGATACCTACGAGCAGTACTTC | CASSSQGDTYEQYF
NA | TRBJ1-3 | NA | TRBV12-3/TRBV12-4 | TGTGCCAGCAGCTTTCTAGGGCGGGGTATAATGGTGGGAGGAAACACCATATATTTT | CASSFLGRGIMVGGNTIYF
few | TRBJ2-3 | TRBD2 | TRBV5-6 | TGTGCCAGCAGCTTGCTCCTAGCGGGAGGCCAAACAGATACGCAGTATTTT | CASSLLLAGGQTDTQYF